The rows below give T cell receptor beta chains drawn from one sample of a study of vaccination effects on CD4 cells after COVID-19. These receptors have no known antigen. The protocol was immunoSEQ multiplex PCR, while the TCRdb copy is restricted to in-frame clones and leaves out a portion. The profile covers about 14,000 clones, with roughly 75% appearing a single time and 17% taken by the ten largest. The sample was CD4+ T cells from PBMCs cultured with SARS-CoV-2 spike peptides, taken after COVID-19 vaccination. These TCRs come from a human donor who had a prior SARS-CoV-2 infection. The CDR3 runs from the conserved cysteine through the conserved F or W. A D gene is named only where the DNA matches it firmly. Clone size appears in some rows only: once, few, many, or a class for an expanded clone.

CDR3 protein: CASSLRGGREPNSPLHF; CDR3 DNA: TGTGCCAGCAGCCTACGAGGGGGACGGGAGCCTAATTCACCCCTCCACTTT; V gene: TRBV6-2/TRBV6-3; D gene: NA; clone size: NA; J gene: TRBJ1-6
CDR3 protein: CAWSSRLAGNTGELFF; CDR3 DNA: TGTGCCTGGAGTTCAAGACTAGCGGGGAACACCGGGGAGCTGTTTTTT; V gene: TRBV30; D gene: TRBD2; clone size: NA; J gene: TRBJ2-2
CDR3 protein: CASSNRDRGQIRGYTF; CDR3 DNA: TGTGCCAGCAGCAACCGGGACAGGGGGCAAATTCGCGGCTACACCTTC; V gene: TRBV3-1/TRBV3-2; D gene: TRBD1; clone size: NA; J gene: TRBJ1-2
CDR3 protein: CASSYPTLNTEAFF; CDR3 DNA: TGTGCCAGCAGCTACCCAACCCTCAACACTGAAGCTTTCTTT; V gene: TRBV13; D gene: NA; clone size: NA; J gene: TRBJ1-1
CDR3 protein: CASSYSLRRKNTDTQYF; CDR3 DNA: TGTGCCAGCAGTTACAGTTTGAGGCGGAAAAACACAGATACGCAGTATTTT; V gene: TRBV6-2/TRBV6-3; D gene: NA; clone size: NA; J gene: TRBJ2-3
CDR3 protein: CASSFLAIGTDTQYF; CDR3 DNA: TGTGCCAGCAGTTTCCTAGCGATAGGCACAGATACGCAGTATTTT; V gene: TRBV27; D gene: NA; clone size: NA; J gene: TRBJ2-3
CDR3 protein: CASSPRDATNEKLFF; CDR3 DNA: TGTGCCAGCAGCCCCAGGGATGCAACTAATGAAAAACTGTTTTTT; V gene: TRBV7-9; D gene: NA; clone size: once; J gene: TRBJ1-4
CDR3 protein: CASSSEFTDTQYF; CDR3 DNA: TGCGCCAGCAGCTCCGAGTTTACAGATACGCAGTATTTT; V gene: TRBV5-1; D gene: NA; clone size: NA; J gene: TRBJ2-3
CDR3 protein: CASSPWGQTSSGANVLTF; CDR3 DNA: TGTGCCAGCAGCCCCTGGGGACAGACGAGCTCTGGGGCCAACGTCCTGACTTTC; V gene: TRBV7-9; D gene: TRBD1; clone size: NA; J gene: TRBJ2-6
CDR3 protein: CASSLTGGYGETQYF; CDR3 DNA: TGCGCCAGCAGCCTGACAGGGGGCTATGGGGAGACCCAGTACTTC; V gene: TRBV5-1; D gene: TRBD1; clone size: NA; J gene: TRBJ2-5
CDR3 protein: CASSLPRAGSPLHF; CDR3 DNA: TGTGCCAGCAGCTTACCCAGGGCAGGTTCACCCCTCCACTTT; V gene: TRBV5-6; D gene: NA; clone size: few; J gene: TRBJ1-6
CDR3 protein: CASSPLTVGSGNTIYF; CDR3 DNA: TGTGCCAGCTCACCCTTGACAGTTGGCTCTGGAAACACCATATATTTT; V gene: TRBV18; D gene: NA; clone size: NA; J gene: TRBJ1-3
CDR3 protein: CASSLAEGLNRATQYF; CDR3 DNA: TGTGCCAGCAGCTTAGCGGAAGGACTGAACCGGGCGACCCAGTACTTC; V gene: TRBV7-6; D gene: NA; clone size: NA; J gene: TRBJ2-5
CDR3 protein: CASSRPTGFYEQYF; CDR3 DNA: TGTGCCAGCAGCCGACCGACAGGGTTTTACGAGCAGTACTTC; V gene: TRBV5-6; D gene: TRBD1; clone size: NA; J gene: TRBJ2-7
CDR3 protein: CASSISPTANSPLHF; CDR3 DNA: TGTGCCAGTAGTATTTCCCCGACAGCCAATTCACCCCTCCACTTT; V gene: TRBV19; D gene: NA; clone size: NA; J gene: TRBJ1-6
CDR3 protein: CASSPGQGNTEAFF; CDR3 DNA: TGTGCCAGCAGCCCAGGACAGGGGAACACTGAAGCTTTCTTT; V gene: TRBV7-3; D gene: TRBD1; clone size: NA; J gene: TRBJ1-1
CDR3 protein: CASSDLNFRESIDTQYF; CDR3 DNA: TGTGCCAGCAGTGACCTCAATTTTCGGGAGTCTATAGATACGCAGTATTTT; V gene: TRBV6-1; D gene: NA; clone size: NA; J gene: TRBJ2-3
CDR3 protein: CASSGAGLYEQYF; CDR3 DNA: TGTGCCAGTAGTGGCGCAGGGCTCTACGAGCAGTACTTC; V gene: TRBV19; D gene: NA; clone size: NA; J gene: TRBJ2-7
CDR3 protein: CASSAGRTGELFF; CDR3 DNA: TGCGCCAGCAGCGCGGGGAGGACCGGGGAGCTGTTTTTT; V gene: TRBV5-1; D gene: NA; clone size: NA; J gene: TRBJ2-2
CDR3 protein: CASTTRTGDSTQYF; CDR3 DNA: TGTGCCAGCACCACCCGGACTGGAGATTCGACCCAGTACTTC; V gene: TRBV2; D gene: NA; clone size: NA; J gene: TRBJ2-5